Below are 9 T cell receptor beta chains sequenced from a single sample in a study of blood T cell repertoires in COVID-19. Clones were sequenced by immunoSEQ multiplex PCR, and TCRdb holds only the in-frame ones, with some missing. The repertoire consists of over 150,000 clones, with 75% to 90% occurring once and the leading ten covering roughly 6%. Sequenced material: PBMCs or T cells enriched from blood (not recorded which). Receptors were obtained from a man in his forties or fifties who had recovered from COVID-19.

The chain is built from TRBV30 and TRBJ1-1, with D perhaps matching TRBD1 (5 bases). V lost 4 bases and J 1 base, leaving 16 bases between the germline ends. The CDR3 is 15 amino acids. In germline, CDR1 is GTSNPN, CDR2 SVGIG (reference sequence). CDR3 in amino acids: CAWTPGGFGNTEAFF. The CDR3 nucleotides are TGTGCCTGGACCCCCGGGGGGTTCGGGAACACTGAAGCTTTCTTT.

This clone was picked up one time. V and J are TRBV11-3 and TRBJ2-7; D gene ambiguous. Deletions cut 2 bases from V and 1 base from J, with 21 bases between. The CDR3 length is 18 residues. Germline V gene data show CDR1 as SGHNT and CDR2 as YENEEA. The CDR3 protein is CASSLSSGPIRTSYEQYF. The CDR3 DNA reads TGTGCCAGCAGCTTATCTTCAGGTCCAATCCGAACTTCCTACGAGCAGTACTTC.

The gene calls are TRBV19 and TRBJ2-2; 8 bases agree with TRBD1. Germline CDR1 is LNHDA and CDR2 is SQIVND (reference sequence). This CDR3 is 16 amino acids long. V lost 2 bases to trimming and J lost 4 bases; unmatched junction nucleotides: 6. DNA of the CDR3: TGTGCCAGTAGTATATGGCAGGGGGCGAGCACCGGGGAGCTGTTTTTT. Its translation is CASSIWQGASTGELFF. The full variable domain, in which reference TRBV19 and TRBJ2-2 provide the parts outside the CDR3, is DGGITQSPKYLFRKEGQNVTLSCEQNLNHDAMYWYRQDPGQGLRLIYYSQIVNDFQKGDIAEGYSVSREKKESFPLTVTSAQKNPTAFYLCASSIWQGASTGELFFGEGSRLTVL.

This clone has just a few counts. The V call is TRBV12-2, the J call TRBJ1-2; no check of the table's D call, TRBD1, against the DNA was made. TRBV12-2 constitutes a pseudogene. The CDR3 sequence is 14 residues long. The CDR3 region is CASRAPETGDGYTF. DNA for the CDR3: TGTGCAAGTCGCGCCCCAGAGACAGGGGATGGCTACACCTTC.

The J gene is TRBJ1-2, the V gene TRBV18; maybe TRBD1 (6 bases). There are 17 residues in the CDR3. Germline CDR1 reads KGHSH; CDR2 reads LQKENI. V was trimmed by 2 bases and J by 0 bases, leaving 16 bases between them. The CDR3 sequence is CASSPGTRTEPNYGYTF. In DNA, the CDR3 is TGTGCCAGCTCACCAGGAACTCGGACAGAACCTAACTATGGCTACACCTTC.

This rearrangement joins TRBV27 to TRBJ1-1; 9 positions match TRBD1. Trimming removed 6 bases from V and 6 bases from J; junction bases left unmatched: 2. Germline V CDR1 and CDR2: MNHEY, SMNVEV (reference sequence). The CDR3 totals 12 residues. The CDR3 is CASRRTGAEAFF. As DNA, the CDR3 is TGTGCCAGCAGACGGACAGGGGCTGAAGCTTTCTTT.

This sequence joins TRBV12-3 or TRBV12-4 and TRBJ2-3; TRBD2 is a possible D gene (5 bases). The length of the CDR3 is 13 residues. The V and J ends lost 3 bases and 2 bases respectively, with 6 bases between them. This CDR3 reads CASSFDYTDTQYF. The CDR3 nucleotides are TGTGCCAGCAGTTTTGACTACACAGATACGCAGTATTTT.

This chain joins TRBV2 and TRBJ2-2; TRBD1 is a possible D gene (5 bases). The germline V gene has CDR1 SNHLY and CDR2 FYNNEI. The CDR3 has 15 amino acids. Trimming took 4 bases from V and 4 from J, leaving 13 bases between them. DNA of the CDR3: TGTGCCAGCAGTGTCAAGGGGCAGGGCACCGGGGAGCTGTTTTTT. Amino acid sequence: CASSVKGQGTGELFF.

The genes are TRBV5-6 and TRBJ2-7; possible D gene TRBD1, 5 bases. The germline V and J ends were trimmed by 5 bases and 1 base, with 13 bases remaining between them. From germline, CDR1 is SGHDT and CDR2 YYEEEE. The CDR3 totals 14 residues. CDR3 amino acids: CASSPPQGSYEQYF. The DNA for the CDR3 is TGTGCCAGCAGTCCTCCCCAGGGATCCTACGAGCAGTACTTC. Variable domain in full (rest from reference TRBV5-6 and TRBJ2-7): DAGVTQSPTHLIKTRGQQVTLRCSPKSGHDTVSWYQQALGQGPQFIFQYYEEEERQRGNFPDRFSGHQFPNYSSELNVNALLLGDSALYLCASSPPQGSYEQYFGPGTRLTVT.